This TCR beta chain comes out of a study of shared clonotypes between healthy human individuals. Generated by immunoSEQ multiplex PCR, the TCRdb table keeps only in-frame clones and is missing some. The sample lists 2 million to 3 million clones; just over 90% were seen once. V lost 6 bases and J lost 3, with 10 bases in between. CDR1 is WSHSY and CDR2 is SAAADI in the germline V gene. CDR3 size: 13 residues. General study findings and limits: Apart from blood, nothing was sampled; tissue repertoires likely differ.

On this clone itself: Antigen unknown.

The clonotype was recovered from a man aged 18 to 35 in good health. The gene calls are TRBV10-2 and TRBJ2-3; maybe TRBD1 (5 bases). The sequencing input was naive CD4+ T cells sorted from blood. Regarding subset: CD45RA+ positively selected. CDR3 amino acids: CASRVPGTDTQYF. The DNA for the CDR3 is TGCGCCAGCAGGGTACCAGGGACAGATACGCAGTATTTT.